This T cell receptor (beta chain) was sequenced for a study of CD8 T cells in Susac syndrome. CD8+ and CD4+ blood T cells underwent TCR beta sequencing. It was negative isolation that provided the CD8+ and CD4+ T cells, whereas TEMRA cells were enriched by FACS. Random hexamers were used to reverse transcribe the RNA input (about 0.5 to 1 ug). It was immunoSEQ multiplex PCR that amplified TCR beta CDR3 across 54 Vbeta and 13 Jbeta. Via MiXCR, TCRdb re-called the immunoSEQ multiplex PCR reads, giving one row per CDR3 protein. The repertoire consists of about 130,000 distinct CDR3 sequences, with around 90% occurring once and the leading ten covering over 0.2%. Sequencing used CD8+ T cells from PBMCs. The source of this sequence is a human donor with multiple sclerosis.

The CDR3 spells CSVLGVSGNTEAFF. CDR3 in DNA: TGCAGCGTTCTGGGGGTTAGCGGGAACACTGAAGCTTTCTTT. V and J are TRBV29-1 and TRBJ1-1; TRBD1 might be the D (5 bases). V was clipped by 5 bases and J by 1 base, with 14 bases between them. This CDR3 comprises 14 residues. The germline CDR1 and CDR2 sequences are SQVTM and ANQGSEA.